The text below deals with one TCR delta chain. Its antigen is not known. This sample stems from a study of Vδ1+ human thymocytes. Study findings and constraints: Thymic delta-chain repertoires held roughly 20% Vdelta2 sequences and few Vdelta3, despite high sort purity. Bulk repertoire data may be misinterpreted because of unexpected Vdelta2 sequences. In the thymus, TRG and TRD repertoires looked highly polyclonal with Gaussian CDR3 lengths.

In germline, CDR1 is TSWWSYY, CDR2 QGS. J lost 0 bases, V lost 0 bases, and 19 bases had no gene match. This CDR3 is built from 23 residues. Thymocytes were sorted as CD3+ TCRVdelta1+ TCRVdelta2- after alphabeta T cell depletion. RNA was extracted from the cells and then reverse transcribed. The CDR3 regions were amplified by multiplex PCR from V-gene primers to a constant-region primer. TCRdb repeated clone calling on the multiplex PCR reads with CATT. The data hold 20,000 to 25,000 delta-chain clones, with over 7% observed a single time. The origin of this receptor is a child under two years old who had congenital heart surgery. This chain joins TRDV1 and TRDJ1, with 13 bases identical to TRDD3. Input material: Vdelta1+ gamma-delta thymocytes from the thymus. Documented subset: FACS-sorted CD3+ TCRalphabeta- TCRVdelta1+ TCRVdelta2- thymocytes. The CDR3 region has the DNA TGTGCTCTTGGGGAACTCCCTACCGTCTGCGTACTGGGGGATACGCCATACACCGATAAACTCATCTTT. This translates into CALGELPTVCVLGDTPYTDKLIF.